The sequence of this T cell receptor beta chain was determined in a study of vaccination and CD4 T cells after COVID-19. The sample holds a few counts of this clonotype. Its specificity is not known. This sample's treatment: roughly 10-day PBMC culture with coronavirus spike peptide pools or control peptides (ViraFEST assay). From the unexposed donor, CD4+ T cells were collected ahead of the COVID-19 pandemic (2011-2018). Sequenced with the Oncomine TCR Beta short-read assay was DNA taken from cultured CD4+ T cells. Investigators obtained genomic DNA by extraction from cultured CD4+ T cells. One entry per CDR3 protein results from TCRdb running MiXCR on the PCR reads. The sample includes roughly 10,000 distinct CDR3 sequences, around 60% of them seen just once. The receptor comes from a human donor in good health. Sequencing was performed on CD4+ T cells from blood, cultured in vitro.

CDR3 nucleotides: TGTGCCAGCAGCTTACAAGATAGCAATCAGCCCCAGCATTTT. Its translation: CASSLQDSNQPQHF. The chain links TRBV7-8 to TRBJ1-5; D uncertain. The V end lost 2 bases, the J end lost 0 bases, and 5 bases lay between the germline ends. Germline V lookup: CDR1 SGHVS, CDR2 FQNEAQ. This CDR3 region has 14 residues. Drawing the rest from reference TRBV7-8 and TRBJ1-5, the complete variable domain is GAGVSQSPRYKVAKRGQDVALRCDPISGHVSLFWYQQALGQGPEFLTYFQNEAQLDKSGLPSDRFFAERPEGSVSTLKIQRTQQEDSAVYLCASSLQDSNQPQHFGDGTRLSIL.